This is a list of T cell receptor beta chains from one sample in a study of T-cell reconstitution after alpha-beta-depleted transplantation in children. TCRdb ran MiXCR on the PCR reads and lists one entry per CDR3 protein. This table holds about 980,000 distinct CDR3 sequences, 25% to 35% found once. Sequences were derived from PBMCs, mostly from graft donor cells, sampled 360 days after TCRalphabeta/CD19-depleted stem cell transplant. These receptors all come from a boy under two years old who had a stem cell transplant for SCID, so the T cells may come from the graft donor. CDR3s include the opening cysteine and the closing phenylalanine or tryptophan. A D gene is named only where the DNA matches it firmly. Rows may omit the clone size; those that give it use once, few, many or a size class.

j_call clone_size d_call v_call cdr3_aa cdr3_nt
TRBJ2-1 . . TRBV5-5 CASSLTANEQFF TGTGCCAGCAGCTTGACTGCCAATGAGCAGTTCTTC
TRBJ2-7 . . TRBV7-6 CASSLGVIGAYEQYF TGTGCCAGCAGCTTAGGGGTAATCGGGGCATACGAGCAGTACTTC
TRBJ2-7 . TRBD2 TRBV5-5 CASSPAQRGTYEQYF TGTGCCAGCAGCCCCGCGCAGCGGGGGACCTACGAGCAGTACTTC
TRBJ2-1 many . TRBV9 CASSPRTEAEQFF TGTGCCAGCAGCCCCCGAACGGAGGCTGAGCAGTTCTTC
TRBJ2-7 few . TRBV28 CASSLSAYLNEQYF TGTGCCAGCAGTTTATCGGCGTATCTAAACGAGCAGTACTTC
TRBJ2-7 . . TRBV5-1 CASSQIQGAESEQYF TGCGCCAGCAGCCAAATACAGGGAGCTGAGTCCGAGCAGTACTTC
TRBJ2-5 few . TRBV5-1 CASSPSPGSLYQETQYF TGCGCCAGCAGCCCCTCACCGGGTAGCTTGTACCAAGAGACCCAGTACTTC
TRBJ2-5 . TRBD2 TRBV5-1 CASSLDSGEVQYF TGCGCCAGCAGCTTGGACAGCGGGGAGGTCCAGTACTTC
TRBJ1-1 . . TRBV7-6 CASSETSDTTEAFF TGTGCCAGCAGCGAAACGTCGGACACGACTGAAGCTTTCTTT
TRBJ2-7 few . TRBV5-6 CASSRVGQGRGYEQYF TGTGCCAGCAGCCGAGTCGGTCAGGGAAGGGGCTACGAGCAGTACTTC
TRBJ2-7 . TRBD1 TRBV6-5 CASSYFGQGAGEQYF TGTGCCAGCAGTTACTTTGGACAGGGGGCTGGAGAGCAGTACTTC
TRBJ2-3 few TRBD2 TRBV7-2 CASSSMTSGVPTDTQYF TGTGCCAGCAGCTCCATGACTAGCGGGGTCCCCACAGATACGCAGTATTTT
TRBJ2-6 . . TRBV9 CASSVVRTPRSGANVLTF TGTGCCAGCAGCGTAGTGCGGACCCCGCGTTCTGGGGCCAACGTCCTGACTTTC
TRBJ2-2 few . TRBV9 CASSVVAGPGELFF TGTGCCAGCAGCGTAGTGGCAGGGCCCGGGGAGCTGTTTTTT
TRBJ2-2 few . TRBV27 CASSLSTVLTGELFF TGTGCCAGCAGTTTATCGACAGTCCTAACCGGGGAGCTGTTTTTT
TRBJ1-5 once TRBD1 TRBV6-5 CASSYLQGSQPQHF TGTGCCAGCAGTTACCTACAGGGGAGTCAGCCCCAGCATTTT
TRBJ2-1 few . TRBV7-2 CASSFGGAVYNEQFF TGTGCCAGCAGCTTTGGCGGGGCGGTATACAATGAGCAGTTCTTC
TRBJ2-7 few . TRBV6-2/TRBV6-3 CASRHEPRVYFTYEQYF TGTGCCAGCAGACACGAACCCCGGGTCTATTTTACGTACGAGCAGTACTTC
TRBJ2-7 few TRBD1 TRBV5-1 CASSLGTGSPSYEQYF TGCGCCAGCAGCTTGGGGACAGGGTCCCCTTCCTACGAGCAGTACTTC
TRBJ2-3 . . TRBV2 CASSAGAWGTDTQYF TGTGCCAGCAGTGCAGGGGCATGGGGCACAGATACGCAGTATTTT
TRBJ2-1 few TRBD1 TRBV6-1 CASQGAPYNEQFF TGTGCCAGCCAGGGGGCCCCCTACAATGAGCAGTTCTTC